This T cell receptor beta chain comes out of a study of human T cells and chemical hapten exposure. Study results and caveats: Higher patch test scores went with higher counts of PT1 expanded TCRs. There was alopecia in the donors, so their immune response may differ from that of healthy people.

The CDR3 is 15 amino acids. Time point defined: pre-sensitization, week 0. Documented treatment: therapeutic diphenylcyclopropenone sensitization with weekly scalp DPC. Phlebotomy was performed prior to application of every patch test. As regards this clonotype: Its antigen is undetermined.

The library attached unique molecular identifiers to individual cDNA molecules. One entry per CDR3 protein results from TCRdb running MiXCR on the RACE reads. The table lists some 250,000 distinct CDR3 sequences, approximately 7.5% of them singletons. The sample was whole blood, taken in connection with sensitization to the hapten diphenylcyclopropenone (DPC). The V and J genes are TRBV3-2 and TRBJ2-2; the DNA was not used to check the table's D call, TRBD1. TRBV3-2 is shown as a pseudogene. The TCR originated in a man in his late teens or twenties with alopecia areata. Some clones in this sample may be carry-over from other donors' samples. The CDR3 DNA reads as TGTGCCAGCAGCCCGACAGGGTTGAGAACCGGGGAGCTGTTTTTT. As protein: CASSPTGLRTGELFF.